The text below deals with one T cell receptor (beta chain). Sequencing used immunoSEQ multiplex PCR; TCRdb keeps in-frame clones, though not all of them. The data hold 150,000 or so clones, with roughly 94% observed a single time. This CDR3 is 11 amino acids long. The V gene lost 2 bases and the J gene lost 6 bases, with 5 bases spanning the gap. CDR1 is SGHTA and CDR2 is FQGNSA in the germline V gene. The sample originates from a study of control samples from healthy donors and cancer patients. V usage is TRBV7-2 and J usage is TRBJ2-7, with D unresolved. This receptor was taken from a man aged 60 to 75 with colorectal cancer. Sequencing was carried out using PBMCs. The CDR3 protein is CASSLFSEQYF. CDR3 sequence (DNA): TGTGCCAGCAGCTTATTTTCCGAGCAGTACTTC.